The 23 T cell receptor beta chains listed next were all sequenced from one sample in a study of T cell responses to AZD1222 COVID-19 vaccine. Some clones are missing from TCRdb's copy, which holds only in-frame ones; the method was immunoSEQ multiplex PCR. This table holds approximately 150,000 clones, roughly nine tenths found once. Sequenced here: peripheral blood, sampled 28 days after the second AZD1222 dose. The receptors were sampled from an adult who received the AZD1222 COVID-19 vaccine.

The genes are TRBV29-1 and TRBJ2-5, with TRBD2 identical over 10 bases. CDR1 and CDR2 from the germline V gene are SQVTM and ANQGSEA. This CDR3 comprises 15 residues. With 7 bases clipped from V and 1 base from J, the junction kept 9 bases outside the gene matches. The CDR3 DNA is TGCAGCGCTTTACCGGGACTAGCGACCCAAGAGACCCAGTACTTC. Protein: CSALPGLATQETQYF. The variable domain in full, completed from reference TRBV29-1 and TRBJ2-5, reads SAVISQKPSRDICQRGTSLTIQCQVDSQVTMMFWYRQQPGQSLTLIATANQGSEATYESGFVIDKFPISRPNLTFSTLTVSNMSPEDSSIYLCSALPGLATQETQYFGPGTRLLVL.

This chain links TRBV24-1 with TRBJ1-2; D remains unclear. The germline V gene has CDR1 KGHDR and CDR2 SFDVKD. Trimming stripped 3 bases from V and 3 bases from J, with 7 bases between. The CDR3 contains 13 residues. CDR3 bases: TGTGCCACCAGTGATATGGGAGACTATGGCTACACCTTC. Encoded protein: CATSDMGDYGYTF.

V is TRBV7-2 and J is TRBJ2-1; 11 nucleotides line up with TRBD2. CDR1 SGHTA and CDR2 FQGNSA come from the germline V gene. V trimming: 5 bases; J trimming: 6 bases; junction bases outside the gene matches: 15. The CDR3 loop spans 18 amino acids. The CDR3 DNA reads as TGTGCCAGCAGCGTGACTAGCGGGGCCCGACACTTTGGCAATGAGCAGTTCTTC. Residues: CASSVTSGARHFGNEQFF.

The rearrangement uses TRBV28 and TRBJ2-5, with 7 bases fitting TRBD1. CDR3 length: 14 amino acids. The germline V gene encodes CDR1 MDHEN and CDR2 SYDVKM. V lost 6 bases to trimming and J lost 1 base; unmatched junction nucleotides: 5. This chain's CDR3 is CASSPTGSQETQYF. DNA for the CDR3: TGTGCCAGCAGCCCGACAGGGAGCCAAGAGACCCAGTACTTC.

The CDR3 loop reads CAIHSRGPNTEAFF. As DNA, the CDR3 is TGTGCCATACATAGCCGGGGACCGAACACTGAAGCTTTCTTT. This rearrangement joins TRBV10-3 to TRBJ1-1, with D perhaps matching TRBD1 (5 bases). CDR3 length: 14 residues. Germline V gives CDR1 ENHRY, CDR2 SYGVKD. Trimming removed 9 bases at V and 1 base at J, with 15 bases between.

The rearrangement joins TRBV7-6 to TRBJ1-4; D not resolved. CDR1 and CDR2 (germline): SGHVS, FNYEAQ. V was pared by 0 bases and J by 8 bases, with 16 bases between. The length of the CDR3 is 16 residues. This CDR3 is CASSLARTPQKEKLFF. As DNA, the CDR3 is TGTGCCAGCAGCTTAGCACGGACTCCTCAAAAAGAAAAACTGTTTTTT.

The J gene is TRBJ1-4, the V gene TRBV30, with D possibly TRBD1 on 6 matching bases. V gave up 5 bases and J gave up 7 bases, with 14 bases separating them. The CDR3 totals 13 residues. Germline loops: CDR1 GTSNPN, CDR2 SVGIG (reference sequence). The CDR3 region is CAWSRGGVEKLFF. CDR3 DNA sequence: TGTGCCTGGTCCCGAGGGGGGGTTGAAAAACTGTTTTTT.

The chain employs TRBV11-1 and TRBJ1-1; TRBD1 is a possible D gene (6 bases). V was shortened by 5 bases and J by 0 bases, with 7 bases between the two germline ends. The CDR3 covers 13 residues. The V gene's germline CDR1 is SGHAT and CDR2 FQDESV (reference sequence). As DNA, the CDR3 is TGTGCCAGCAGCGGGACAATGAACACTGAAGCTTTCTTT. This codes for CASSGTMNTEAFF. Full variable domain (outside the CDR3, taken from reference TRBV11-1 and TRBJ1-1): EAEVAQSPRYKITEKSQAVAFWCDPISGHATLYWYRQILGQGPELLVQFQDESVVDDSQLPKDRFSAERLKGVDSTLKIQPAELGDSAMYLCASSGTMNTEAFFGQGTRLTVV.

The chain is built from TRBV7-9 and TRBJ2-2; D may be TRBD1 (5 bases). Trimming left V 3 bases short and J 8 bases short, with 16 bases between. Germline V gives CDR1 SEHNR, CDR2 FQNEAQ (reference sequence). The CDR3 spans 15 residues. This chain's CDR3 is CASSFNRQVGGELFF. The DNA for the CDR3 is TGTGCCAGCAGCTTCAACAGGCAGGTCGGAGGGGAGCTGTTTTTT.

This sequence joins TRBV6-6 and TRBJ1-1, with 8 positions matching TRBD1. This CDR3 spans 15 amino acids. With V trimmed by 5 bases and J by 4 bases, 9 bases remained unmatched. The germline gives CDR1 MNHNY, CDR2 SVGAGI (reference sequence). The CDR3 coding sequence is TGTGCCAGCAGTGGGTTGGACAGGGTTGGCACTGAAGCTTTCTTT. Amino acids: CASSGLDRVGTEAFF.

This chain links TRBV15 with TRBJ1-2, with D maybe TRBD1 (6 bases). Germline V gene sequence: CDR1 LNHNV, CDR2 YYDKDF (reference sequence). The CDR3 is made up of 17 amino acids. The germline V and J ends were trimmed by 1 base and 0 bases, with 15 bases remaining between them. The CDR3 region has the DNA TGTGCCACCAGCAGAGTAGGACAGACCCTCGCTAACTATGGCTACACCTTC. Its translation: CATSRVGQTLANYGYTF.

This chain connects TRBV11-2 to TRBJ1-6; D uncertain. From germline, CDR1 is SGHAT and CDR2 FQNNGV. This CDR3 region has 16 residues. V lost 5 bases, J lost 7 bases, and 18 bases lay in between. The CDR3: CASSPRAAGGNSPLHF. The CDR3, as DNA: TGTGCCAGCAGCCCAAGGGCCGCGGGCGGAAATTCACCCCTCCACTTT. Drawing the rest from reference TRBV11-2 and TRBJ1-6, the complete variable domain is EAGVAQSPRYKIIEKRQSVAFWCNPISGHATLYWYQQILGQGPKLLIQFQNNGVVDDSQLPKDRFSAERLKGVDSTLKIQPAKLEDSAVYLCASSPRAAGGNSPLHFGNGTRLTVT.

The chain employs TRBV3-1 (or the pseudogene TRBV3-2) and TRBJ1-2; D is unresolved. From germline, CDR1 is LGHDT and CDR2 YNNKEL (reference sequence). The CDR3 runs 14 residues. V was pared by 4 bases and J by 7 bases, with 16 bases between. This CDR3 is CASSLDLTSGGYTF. Here the CDR3 DNA reads TGTGCCAGCAGCCTTGACTTGACAAGCGGTGGCTACACCTTC.

This chain joins TRBV18 and TRBJ2-3, with D unclear. CDR3 length: 11 residues. V lost 2 bases, J lost 4 bases, and 1 base lay in between. Germline V gene lookup returns CDR1 KGHSH and CDR2 LQKENI. As DNA, the CDR3 is TGTGCCAGCTCACCATCAGATACGCAGTATTTT. It is translated as CASSPSDTQYF.

The rearrangement links TRBV7-9 to TRBJ1-6; the D gene is possibly TRBD1 (6 bases). The length of the CDR3 is 15 residues. V was cut by 0 bases and J by 6 bases, with 9 bases left in between. The germline V gene has CDR1 SEHNR and CDR2 FQNEAQ (reference sequence). In nucleotides, the CDR3 is TGTGCCAGCAGCTTAGCAGGGGGTCCTAATTCACCCCTCCACTTT. Its protein product is CASSLAGGPNSPLHF.

This rearrangement joins TRBV19 to TRBJ1-3; D unclear. Per germline, CDR1 LNHDA and CDR2 SQIVND (reference sequence). V was cut by 1 base and J by 7 bases, with 8 bases left in between. This CDR3 region has 13 residues. This CDR3 reads CASSIGGWNTIYF. CDR3 sequence (DNA): TGTGCCAGTAGTATAGGTGGATGGAACACCATATATTTT.

The V and J genes are TRBV7-2 and TRBJ2-5; no reliable D call. The CDR3 is 14 residues long. Germline CDR1 and CDR2: SGHTA and FQGNSA. Between the trimmed V and J ends, which lost 4 bases and 1 base, there was a span of 10 bases. The CDR3 nucleotides read TGTGCCAGCAGCTCCCGGGCTTTCCAAGAGACCCAGTACTTC. Protein product: CASSSRAFQETQYF.

This chain links TRBV5-1 with TRBJ1-1; tentatively, D is TRBD1 (6 bases). V was trimmed by 3 bases and J by 4 bases, leaving 13 bases between them. Germline assignment: CDR1 SGHRS and CDR2 YFSETQ. CDR3 length: 14 residues. CDR3 region: CASSSTGRPTEAFF. As DNA, the CDR3 is TGCGCCAGCAGCTCAACAGGGAGGCCCACTGAAGCTTTCTTT. Variable domain in full (rest from reference TRBV5-1 and TRBJ1-1): KAGVTQTPRYLIKTRGQQVTLSCSPISGHRSVSWYQQTPGQGLQFLFEYFSETQRNKGNFPGRFSGRQFSNSRSEMNVSTLELGDSALYLCASSSTGRPTEAFFGQGTRLTVV.

The J gene is TRBJ1-1, the V gene TRBV20-1; D is possibly TRBD1 (5 bases). CDR1 is DFQATT, CDR2 SNEGSKA, per germline (reference sequence). This CDR3 is 16 amino acids long. V was shortened by 3 bases and J by 2 bases, with 19 bases between the two germline ends. The CDR3 sequence: CSASLIVGAENTEAFF. CDR3 bases: TGCAGTGCTAGTTTAATAGTAGGGGCCGAAAACACTGAAGCTTTCTTT.

J is TRBJ2-5 and V is TRBV6-5; weak D call: TRBD1 (5 bases). The CDR3 runs to 16 residues. Between the trimmed V and J ends, which lost 2 bases and 1 base, there was a span of 14 bases. Germline values: CDR1 MNHEY, CDR2 SVGAGI. The CDR3 DNA sequence: TGTGCCAGCAGTTACGCCAGGGTGAGAGGCCAAGAGACCCAGTACTTC. As protein: CASSYARVRGQETQYF.

The rearrangement links TRBV19 to TRBJ2-2; the match to TRBD2 covers 10 bases. The CDR3 extends over 17 amino acids. Germline lookup yields CDR1 LNHDA and CDR2 SQIVND (reference sequence). After removal of 5 bases from V and 2 bases from J, the junction contained 8 bases not matched to a gene. This CDR3 reads CASSPDTSGANTGELFF. In DNA, the CDR3 is TGTGCCAGTAGTCCGGACACTAGCGGGGCCAACACCGGGGAGCTGTTTTTT.

This chain links TRBV6-5 with TRBJ2-5; weak D call: TRBD1 (6 bases). The V end lost 5 bases, the J end lost 7 bases, and 20 bases lay between the germline ends. From germline, CDR1 is MNHEY and CDR2 SVGAGI. The CDR3 totals 15 residues. In nucleotides, the CDR3 is TGTGCCAGCAGTCCCCAGGGTAGGGGGACGGGGACCCAGTACTTC. Protein sequence: CASSPQGRGTGTQYF.

V gene TRBV7-3 combines with J gene TRBJ2-1, with TRBD1 identical over 8 bases. V was pared by 3 bases and J by 0 bases, with 1 base of the junction left unmatched. Per germline, CDR1 SGHTA and CDR2 FQGTGA. The CDR3 is 15 residues long. CDR3 DNA: TGTGCCAGCAGCTTGGGGACAGGCTCCTACAATGAGCAGTTCTTC. Translated, it gives CASSLGTGSYNEQFF.